The 26 T cell receptor beta chains below come from one sample, sequenced in a study of cytomegalovirus exposure and HLA in healthy donors. PCR amplification relied on 60 Vbeta primers (plus 13 Jbeta primers). The method was immunoSEQ multiplex PCR; TCRdb's version includes in-frame clones alone and lacks a portion of them. Here the sample spans more than 90,000 clones, approximately 78% being singletons. Sequences were obtained from PBMCs. The receptors were gathered from a man aged 25 to 45 in good health and CMV-seropositive.

This clone was found a few times. The chain links TRBV11-1 to TRBJ2-1; unclear D gene. Germline CDR1 is SGHAT and CDR2 is FQDESV (reference sequence). This CDR3 is built from 12 residues. Between the trimmed V and J ends, which lost 7 bases and 6 bases, there was a span of 10 bases. The CDR3 DNA follows: TGTGCCAGCACCCAATCGGGCAATGAGCAGTTCTTC. Translating it yields CASTQSGNEQFF.

The gene calls are TRBV6-6 and TRBJ2-3; D is undetermined. The germline V gene encodes CDR1 MNHNY and CDR2 SVGAGI (reference sequence). Trimming took off 4 bases at V and 2 bases at J, with 7 bases between the two ends. The CDR3 runs to 13 residues. For the CDR3, the DNA is TGTGCCAGCAGTTGGAGAATCACAGATACGCAGTATTTT. Amino acids: CASSWRITDTQYF.

CDR3 amino acids: CASSPDVTGWFF. The CDR3, as DNA: TGTGCCAGCAGCCCTGATGTGACAGGGTGGTTCTTC. The chain carries TRBV7-9 and TRBJ2-1, with TRBD1 matching over 7 bases. The CDR3 length is 12 residues. From germline, CDR1 is SEHNR and CDR2 FQNEAQ (reference sequence). Trimming at V came to 5 bases and at J to 15 bases, leaving 10 bases not matched to a gene.

This clone has just one count. The chain joins TRBV15 to TRBJ2-7, with D unclear. The V gene's germline CDR1 is LNHNV and CDR2 YYDKDF (reference sequence). V lost 1 base and J lost 0, with 25 bases in between. The CDR3 spans 20 residues. CDR3: CATSRVLLRRKVADSYEQYV. The CDR3 nucleotides read TGTGCCACCAGCAGAGTCCTTCTTCGGCGTAAGGTCGCGGACTCCTACGAGCAGTACGTC.

This chain uses TRBV7-9 with TRBJ1-6; TRBD1 aligns across 9 bases. The germline V gene has CDR1 SEHNR and CDR2 FQNEAQ (reference sequence). J gave up 7 bases and V 6 bases, and 4 bases lay outside the gene matches. This CDR3 is 14 amino acids long. CDR3: CASRWTGENSPLHF. Here the CDR3 DNA reads TGTGCCAGCAGGTGGACAGGGGAAAATTCACCCCTCCACTTT.

The genes are TRBV4-2 and TRBJ2-7; 7 nucleotides agree with TRBD2. Germline V gives CDR1 LGHNA, CDR2 YNFKEQ. The junction had 10 bases not matched to a gene; V was cut back by 5 bases and J by 3 bases. The CDR3 covers 15 residues. The CDR3 bases are TGTGCCAGCAGCGCAAGGGAGGGCCCCTTCTACGAGCAGTACTTC. Amino acid sequence: CASSAREGPFYEQYF.

The chain couples TRBV21-1 to TRBJ2-7; the table's D gene call, TRBD2, was not cross checked with the DNA. TRBV21-1 is a pseudogene segment. The CDR3 is 12 amino acids. The DNA of the CDR3 is TGTGCCAGCACTCCGGGGGGCTACGAGCAGTACGTC. This encodes CASTPGGYEQYV.

This clone is a singleton in its sample. V is TRBV19 and J is TRBJ1-5; D remains ambiguous. The germline gives CDR1 LNHDA, CDR2 SQIVND (reference sequence). The germline V and J ends were trimmed by 3 bases and 0 bases, with 15 bases remaining between them. The CDR3 consists of 17 residues. The DNA for the CDR3 is TGTGCCAGTAGTATCATATGGGCACCGAATAGCAATCAGCCCCAGCATTTT. It specifies CASSIIWAPNSNQPQHF.

The genes are TRBV7-9 and TRBJ1-4; D remains unclear. This CDR3 has 12 residues. CDR1 and CDR2 from the germline V gene are SEHNR and FQNEAQ (reference sequence). V lost 5 bases, J lost 7 bases, and 8 bases lay in between. The CDR3 DNA reads TGTGCCAGCAGCAGCTTCGGTGAAAAACTGTTTTTT. It yields the protein CASSSFGEKLFF.

This chain connects TRBV9 to TRBJ2-5, with D perhaps TRBD2 (7 bases). This CDR3 spans 15 amino acids. Germline V lookup: CDR1 SGDLS, CDR2 YYNGEE. Trimming removed 1 base at V and 5 bases at J, with 15 bases between. The CDR3 loop reads CASSVRGGEGETQYF. The CDR3 coding sequence is TGTGCCAGCAGCGTAAGGGGGGGGGAAGGGGAGACCCAGTACTTC.

The rearrangement uses TRBV5-4 and TRBJ1-2; 9 bases line up with TRBD1. Germline V gene data show CDR1 as SGHNT and CDR2 as YYREEE (reference sequence). This CDR3 is 15 amino acids long. With 2 bases clipped from V and 5 bases from J, the junction kept 7 bases outside the gene matches. CDR3 bases: TGTGCCAGCAGCTTCTTAACAGGGGGCGCTTATGGCTACACCTTC. Amino acids: CASSFLTGGAYGYTF. The full variable domain, in which reference TRBV5-4 and TRBJ1-2 provide the parts outside the CDR3, is ETGVTQSPTHLIKTRGQQVTLRCSSQSGHNTVSWYQQALGQGPQFIFQYYREEENGRGNFPPRFSGLQFPNYSSELNVNALELDDSALYLCASSFLTGGAYGYTFGSGTRLTVV.

The rearrangement uses TRBV6-4 and TRBJ2-3, with D possibly matching TRBD2 (6 bases). This CDR3 is built from 13 residues. The V and J ends lost 2 bases and 9 bases respectively, with 12 bases between them. Germline V gene lookup returns CDR1 MRHNA and CDR2 SNTAGT. The CDR3: CASSDIGGMTQYF. The CDR3 DNA sequence: TGTGCCAGCAGTGACATTGGCGGGATGACGCAGTATTTT.

The V gene is TRBV4-1, the J gene TRBJ2-7; D unresolved. The CDR3 totals 15 residues. Germline CDR1 MGHRA, CDR2 YSYEKL. V lost 1 base and J lost 3, with 13 bases in between. The CDR3 loop reads CASSQVAANGYEQYF. The CDR3 DNA reads as TGCGCCAGCAGCCAAGTCGCGGCAAATGGCTACGAGCAGTACTTC.

The rearrangement joins TRBV5-4 to TRBJ1-4, with 10 nucleotides matching TRBD1. The CDR3 contains 15 residues. The V segment lost 4 bases and the J segment 7 bases; nucleotides outside the gene matches: 7. The germline V gene encodes CDR1 SGHNT and CDR2 YYREEE (reference sequence). The CDR3 spells CASSLDRGRGEKLFF. The CDR3 coding sequence is TGTGCCAGCAGCCTCGACAGGGGGCGAGGTGAAAAACTGTTTTTT. The variable domain in full, completed from reference TRBV5-4 and TRBJ1-4, reads ETGVTQSPTHLIKTRGQQVTLRCSSQSGHNTVSWYQQALGQGPQFIFQYYREEENGRGNFPPRFSGLQFPNYSSELNVNALELDDSALYLCASSLDRGRGEKLFFGSGTQLSVL.

V and J are TRBV7-9 and TRBJ1-3; D remains ambiguous. This CDR3 has 14 amino acids. Germline-derived CDR1 and CDR2 are SEHNR and FQNEAQ (reference sequence). CDR3 amino acids: CSATRGDSGNTIYF. As DNA, the CDR3 is TGTTCCGCCACCAGAGGTGACTCTGGAAACACCATATATTTT. The whole variable domain, filled in from reference TRBV7-9 and TRBJ1-3, reads DTGVSQNPRHKITKRGQNVTFRCDPISEHNRLYWYRQTLGQGPEFLTYFQNEAQLEKSRLLSDRFSAERPKGSFSTLEIQRTEQGDSAMYLCSATRGDSGNTIYFGEGSWLTVV.

The chain recombines TRBV13 with TRBJ2-5, with TRBD1 matching over 9 bases. V trimming: 3 bases; J trimming: 5 bases; junction bases outside the gene matches: 1. Germline CDR1 is PRHDT and CDR2 is FYEKMQ (reference sequence). CDR3 length equals 13 residues. The CDR3 DNA reads TGTGCCAGCAGCTTGGACAGGGGCGAGACCCAGTACTTC. Translated: CASSLDRGETQYF. Drawing the rest from reference TRBV13 and TRBJ2-5, the complete variable domain is AAGVIQSPRHLIKEKRETATLKCYPIPRHDTVYWYQQGPGQDPQFLISFYEKMQSDKGSIPDRFSAQQFSDYHSELNMSSLELGDSALYFCASSLDRGETQYFGPGTRLLVL.

This chain connects TRBV30 to TRBJ2-7; D gene uncertain. There are 11 residues in the CDR3. V lost 0 bases and J 3 bases, leaving 3 bases between the germline ends. CDR1 GTSNPN and CDR2 SVGIG come from the germline V gene (reference sequence). The CDR3 DNA reads TGTGCCTGGAGTGTCTACTACGAGCAGTACTTC. This sequence encodes CAWSVYYEQYF. Supplemented by reference TRBV30 and TRBJ2-7, the full variable domain reads SQTIHQWPATLVQPVGSPLSLECTVEGTSNPNLYWYRQAAGRGLQLLFYSVGIGQISSEVPQNLSASRPQDRQFILSSKKLLLSDSGFYLCAWSVYYEQYFGPGTRLTVT.

The DNA for the CDR3 is TGTGCCAGCAGTGCTACGGGAAGCACAGATACGCAGTATTTT. This encodes CASSATGSTDTQYF. The chain combines TRBV28 with TRBJ2-3; weak D call: TRBD2 (5 bases). The CDR3 covers 14 residues. V was cut by 5 bases and J by 0 bases, with 9 bases left in between. CDR1 is MDHEN, CDR2 SYDVKM, per germline.

V gene TRBV30 combines with J gene TRBJ2-1; 7 bases agree with TRBD2. V shed 6 bases and J 8 bases; nucleotides not matched to a gene: 10. The CDR3 loop spans 13 amino acids. Germline V CDR1 and CDR2: GTSNPN, SVGIG (reference sequence). CDR3 protein: CACGRRGADEQFF. In DNA form, the CDR3 reads TGTGCCTGCGGGAGGCGCGGTGCGGATGAGCAGTTCTTC.

This chain links TRBV30 with TRBJ2-3; the match to TRBD2 covers 9 bases. The CDR3 is 15 amino acids. Germline CDR1 GTSNPN, CDR2 SVGIG (reference sequence). The V gene end was trimmed by 2 bases and the J gene end by 0 bases; junction bases not matched to a gene: 3. In DNA form, the CDR3 reads TGTGCCTGGAGTATCAGCGGGGGGAGCACAGATACGCAGTATTTT. Its protein is CAWSISGGSTDTQYF.

The gene calls are TRBV10-2 and TRBJ2-7; 11 bases fit TRBD2. The J segment lost 0 bases and the V segment lost 9 bases, leaving 13 bases of the junction unmatched. The CDR3 length is 17 residues. The germline gives CDR1 WSHSY, CDR2 SAAADI. CDR3 nucleotide sequence: TGCGCCAGGATAGCGGGAGGGCTCCGATCGAGCTCCTACGAGCAGTACGTC. Translated: CARIAGGLRSSSYEQYV.

The chain carries TRBV7-9 and TRBJ2-7, with a weak D call TRBD2 (5 bases). The CDR3 is 17 residues long. V was pared by 4 bases and J by 0 bases, with 19 bases between. Germline CDR1 SEHNR, CDR2 FQNEAQ (reference sequence). The CDR3 protein is CASSSRGNGPSSYEQYV. In DNA form, the CDR3 reads TGTGCCAGCAGCTCGAGAGGGAATGGACCGAGCTCCTACGAGCAGTACGTC.

This chain connects TRBV6-1 to TRBJ1-4; the D is unclear. Between the trimmed V and J ends, which lost 7 bases and 10 bases, there was a span of 10 bases. Germline loops: CDR1 MNHNS, CDR2 SASEGT. The CDR3 covers 11 residues. The CDR3 loop is CASTTRGKLFF. The CDR3, as DNA: TGTGCCAGCACAACCCGGGGAAAACTGTTTTTT.

This clone was picked up one time. This chain links TRBV11-3 with TRBJ2-1; the match to TRBD2 covers 13 bases. This CDR3 comprises 15 residues. Unmatched junction bases numbered 5, after V lost 5 bases and J lost 7 bases. Germline loops: CDR1 SGHNT, CDR2 YENEEA. This CDR3 is CASSALAGGRNEQFF. The CDR3 region has the DNA TGTGCCAGCAGCGCACTAGCGGGAGGGAGGAATGAGCAGTTCTTC.

The chain links TRBV19 to TRBJ1-2; 8 nucleotides agree with TRBD1. The CDR3 is 15 residues long. From germline, CDR1 is LNHDA and CDR2 SQIVND (reference sequence). V shed 6 bases, J shed 2 bases, and the junction held 8 bases outside the gene matches. The CDR3 reads CASSRTGTGNYGYTF. The DNA for the CDR3 is TGTGCCAGTAGCCGAACCGGGACAGGAAACTATGGCTACACCTTC. The variable domain in full, with the rest retrieved from reference TRBV19 and TRBJ1-2, is DGGITQSPKYLFRKEGQNVTLSCEQNLNHDAMYWYRQDPGQGLRLIYYSQIVNDFQKGDIAEGYSVSREKKESFPLTVTSAQKNPTAFYLCASSRTGTGNYGYTFGSGTRLTVV.

This chain uses TRBV6-1 with TRBJ2-2; the D gene is possibly TRBD2 (6 bases). V shed 10 bases and J shed 1 base, with 10 bases lying between them. The germline V gene has CDR1 MNHNS and CDR2 SASEGT. The CDR3 runs to 13 residues. The CDR3 loop reads CATSGVNTGELFF. CDR3 DNA: TGTGCCACGTCGGGGGTGAACACCGGGGAGCTGTTTTTT.